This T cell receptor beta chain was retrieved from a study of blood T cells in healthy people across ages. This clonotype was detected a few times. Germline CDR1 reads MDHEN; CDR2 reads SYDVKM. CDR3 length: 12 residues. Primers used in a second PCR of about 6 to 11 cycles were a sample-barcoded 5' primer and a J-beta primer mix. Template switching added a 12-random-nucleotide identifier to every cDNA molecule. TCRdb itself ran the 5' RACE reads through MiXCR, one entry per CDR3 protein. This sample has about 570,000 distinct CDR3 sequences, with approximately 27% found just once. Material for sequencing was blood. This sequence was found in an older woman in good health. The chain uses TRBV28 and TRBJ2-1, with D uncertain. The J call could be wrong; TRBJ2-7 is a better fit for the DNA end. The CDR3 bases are TGTGCCAGCATGACGATCTCCTACGAGCAGTACTTC. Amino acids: CASMTISYEQYF.